This note documents a single TCR beta chain sequence. The source of the sample is a study of blood T cell repertoires in COVID-19. As for the study in general: The study drew acute and convalescent COVID-19 samples from the United States, Italy and Spain. From T cells, B-cell-depleted T cells, or PBMCs came the material, which was cDNA or gDNA.

Methods used by the authors: Amplification from reference gene primers served as the basis for estimated nucleated cell counts. Assay used: immunoSEQ multiplex PCR; TCRdb lists only in-frame clones, some missing. V and J calls and clone size are given by that table; D and trimming were obtained from the DNA. The sample has around 180,000 clones; 84% are singletons. The TCR was taken from a human donor in a cohort sampled during active COVID-19. The sample was peripheral blood.

The chain's CDR3 is CASSEASGVRETQYF. In DNA form, the CDR3 reads TGTGCCAGCAGTGAAGCTAGCGGGGTCAGGGAGACCCAGTACTTC. The V gene is TRBV2, the J gene TRBJ2-5; 8 bases fit TRBD2. With 0 bases clipped from V and 5 bases from J, the junction kept 5 bases outside the gene matches. The CDR3 is 15 amino acids. Germline-derived CDR1 and CDR2 are SNHLY and FYNNEI. Using reference TRBV2 and TRBJ2-5 for the parts outside the CDR3, the full variable domain is EPEVTQTPSHQVTQMGQEVILRCVPISNHLYFYWYRQILGQKVEFLVSFYNNEISEKSEIFDDQFSVERPDGSNFTLKIRSTKLEDSAMYFCASSEASGVRETQYFGPGTRLLVL.